Reported below is one T cell receptor (beta chain). Since the CDR3 does not end with the conserved phenylalanine or tryptophan, this likely comes from a read error. TCRdb reprocessed the 5' RACE reads via MiXCR and lists one record per CDR3 protein. Among roughly 54,000 distinct CDR3 sequences listed, over 15% were seen once. Germline V lookup: CDR1 LNHDA, CDR2 SQIVND (reference sequence). This CDR3 has 13 amino acids. V was pared by 6 bases and J by 1 base, with 9 bases between. Sequenced: naive CD4+ T cells sorted from blood. Regarding subset: naive CD4+ T cells, CD4+CD45RA+CD25-. The receptor's source is a female donor with breast cancer. The J gene is TRBJ2-5, the V gene TRBV19; D call uncertain. CDR3 amino acids: CASRGTVQETQYS. The CDR3 DNA follows: TGTGCCAGTAGGGGAACTGTCCAAGAGACCCAGTACTCC.